This entry concerns a single TCR beta chain. This sample is part of a study of blood T cell repertoires in COVID-19. In the study overall: The United States, Italy and Spain provided the acute and convalescent COVID-19 samples. The analysed material was cDNA or gDNA that came from T cells, B-cell-depleted T cells, or PBMCs.

Germline CDR1 and CDR2: SEHNR and FQNEAQ (reference sequence). Trimming cost V 5 bases and J 3 bases; bases outside gene matches: 13. CDR3 length equals 18 residues. Per the study methods: Using reference gene primer amplification, nucleated cell counts were estimated. Measured with immunoSEQ multiplex PCR; TCRdb has only the in-frame clones, and not every one. V, J and clone size are those of that table, while D and trimming were read from the DNA. The data hold some 20,000 clones, with 85% to 90% observed a single time. V usage is TRBV7-9 and J usage is TRBJ2-5; TRBD2 matches at 12 bases. This clonotype was sampled from a human donor in a cohort sampled during active COVID-19. Sequenced sample: peripheral blood. The DNA of the CDR3 is TGTGCCAGCAGCCGGGCCGGGCTAGCGGGAGGGCTGGAAGAGACCCAGTACTTC. The encoded protein is CASSRAGLAGGLEETQYF.